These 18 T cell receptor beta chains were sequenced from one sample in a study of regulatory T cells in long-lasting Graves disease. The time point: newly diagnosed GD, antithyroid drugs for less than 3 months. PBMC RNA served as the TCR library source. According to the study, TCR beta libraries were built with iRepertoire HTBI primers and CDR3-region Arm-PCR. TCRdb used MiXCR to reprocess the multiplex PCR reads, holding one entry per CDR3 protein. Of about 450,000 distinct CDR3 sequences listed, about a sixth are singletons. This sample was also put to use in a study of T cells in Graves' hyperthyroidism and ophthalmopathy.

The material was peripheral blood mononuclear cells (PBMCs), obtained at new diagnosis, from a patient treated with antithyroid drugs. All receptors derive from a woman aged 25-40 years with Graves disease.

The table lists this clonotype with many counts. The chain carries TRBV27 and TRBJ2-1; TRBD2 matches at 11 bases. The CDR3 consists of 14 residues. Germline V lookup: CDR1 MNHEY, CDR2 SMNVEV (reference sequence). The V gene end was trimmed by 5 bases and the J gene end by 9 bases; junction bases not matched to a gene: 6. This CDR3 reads CASSRSGRAFEQFF. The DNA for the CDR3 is TGTGCCAGCAGTCGTAGCGGGAGGGCCTTTGAGCAGTTCTTC.

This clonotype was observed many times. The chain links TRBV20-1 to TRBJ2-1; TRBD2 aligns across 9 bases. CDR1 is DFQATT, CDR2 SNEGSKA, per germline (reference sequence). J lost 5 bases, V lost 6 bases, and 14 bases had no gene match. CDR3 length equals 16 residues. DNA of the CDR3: TGCAGTGCAACCTCTCCGGGACTAGCACTACACAATGAGCAGTTCTTC. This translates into CSATSPGLALHNEQFF.

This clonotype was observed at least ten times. CDR3 amino acids: CSVVIPNTEAFF. CDR3 DNA: TGCAGCGTTGTAATTCCGAACACTGAAGCTTTCTTT. The chain employs TRBV29-1 and TRBJ1-1; D uncertain. Germline CDR1 is SQVTM and CDR2 is ANQGSEA. The CDR3 is made up of 12 amino acids. V gave up 4 bases and J gave up 1 base, with 7 bases separating them.

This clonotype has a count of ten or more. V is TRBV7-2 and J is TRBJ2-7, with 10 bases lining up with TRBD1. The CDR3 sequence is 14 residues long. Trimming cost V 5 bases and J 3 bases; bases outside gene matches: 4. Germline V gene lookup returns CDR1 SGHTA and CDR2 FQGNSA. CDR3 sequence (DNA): TGTGCCAGCAGCCCTCGGACAGGGGGCTACGAGCAGTACTTC. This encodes CASSPRTGGYEQYF.

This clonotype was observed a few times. The CDR3 DNA reads as TGTGCCAGCAGCGCCGGGACGGTTATCTACAATGAGCAGTTCTTC. Protein product: CASSAGTVIYNEQFF. The genes are TRBV9 and TRBJ2-1, with D possibly being TRBD1 or TRBD2 (5 bases each). The CDR3 loop spans 15 amino acids. V was pared by 3 bases and J by 3 bases, with 13 bases between. Germline V gene data show CDR1 as SGDLS and CDR2 as YYNGEE.

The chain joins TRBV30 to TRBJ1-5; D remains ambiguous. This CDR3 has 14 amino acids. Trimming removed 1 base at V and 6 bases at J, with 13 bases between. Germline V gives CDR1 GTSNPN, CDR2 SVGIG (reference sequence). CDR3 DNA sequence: TGTGCCTGGAGTGGGGATCCGGGAGGTCAGCCCCAGCATTTT. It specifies CAWSGDPGGQPQHF. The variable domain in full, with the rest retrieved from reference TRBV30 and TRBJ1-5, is SQTIHQWPATLVQPVGSPLSLECTVEGTSNPNLYWYRQAAGRGLQLLFYSVGIGQISSEVPQNLSASRPQDRQFILSSKKLLLSDSGFYLCAWSGDPGGQPQHFGDGTRLSIL.

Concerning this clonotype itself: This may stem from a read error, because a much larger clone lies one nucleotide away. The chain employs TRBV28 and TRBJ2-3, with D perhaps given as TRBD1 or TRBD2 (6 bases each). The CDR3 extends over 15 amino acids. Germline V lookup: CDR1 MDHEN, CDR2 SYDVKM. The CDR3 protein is CAGSPDEQGRDTQYF. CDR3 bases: TGTGCCGGCAGTCCTGACGAGCAGGGGAGGGATACGCAGTATTTT.

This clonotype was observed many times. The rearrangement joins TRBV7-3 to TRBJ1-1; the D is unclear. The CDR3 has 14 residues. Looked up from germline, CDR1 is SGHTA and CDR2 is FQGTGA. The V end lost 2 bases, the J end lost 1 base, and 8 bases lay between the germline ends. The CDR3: CASSLQASNTEAFF. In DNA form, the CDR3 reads TGTGCCAGCAGCTTACAGGCCTCGAACACTGAAGCTTTCTTT.

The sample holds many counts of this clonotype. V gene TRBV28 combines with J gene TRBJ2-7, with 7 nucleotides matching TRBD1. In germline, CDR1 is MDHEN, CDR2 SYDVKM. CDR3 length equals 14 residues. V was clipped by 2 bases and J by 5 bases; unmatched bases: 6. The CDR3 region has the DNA TGTGCCAGCAGTTTAGTACAGGGGCCTGACGAGCAGTACTTC. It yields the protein CASSLVQGPDEQYF.

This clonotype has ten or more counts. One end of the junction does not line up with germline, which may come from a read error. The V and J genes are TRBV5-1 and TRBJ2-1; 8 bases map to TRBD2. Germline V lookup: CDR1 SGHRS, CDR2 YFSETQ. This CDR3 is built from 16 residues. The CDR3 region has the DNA TGTGCCAGCAGCCGGGCCCGGGAGGGGGGGTACAATGAGCAGTTCTTC. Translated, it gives CASSRAREGGYNEQFF.

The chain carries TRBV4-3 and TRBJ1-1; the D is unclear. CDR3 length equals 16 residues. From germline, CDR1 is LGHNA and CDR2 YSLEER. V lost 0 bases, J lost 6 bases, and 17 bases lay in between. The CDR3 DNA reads TGCGCCAGCAGCCAAGATCATCACTTCTTAAGGGCTGAAGCTTTCTTT. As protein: CASSQDHHFLRAEAFF.

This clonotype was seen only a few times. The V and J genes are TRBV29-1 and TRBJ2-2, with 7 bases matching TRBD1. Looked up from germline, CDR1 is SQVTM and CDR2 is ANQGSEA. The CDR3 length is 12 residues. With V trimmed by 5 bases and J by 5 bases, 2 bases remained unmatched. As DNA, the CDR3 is TGCAGCGTTCGACAGGGTACCGGGGAGCTGTTTTTT. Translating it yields CSVRQGTGELFF.

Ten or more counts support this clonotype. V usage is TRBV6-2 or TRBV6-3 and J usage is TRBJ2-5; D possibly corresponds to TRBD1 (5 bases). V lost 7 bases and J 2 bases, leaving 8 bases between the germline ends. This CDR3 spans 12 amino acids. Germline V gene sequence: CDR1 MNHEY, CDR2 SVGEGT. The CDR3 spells CASKQGQETQYF. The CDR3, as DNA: TGTGCCAGCAAGCAGGGACAAGAGACCCAGTACTTC.

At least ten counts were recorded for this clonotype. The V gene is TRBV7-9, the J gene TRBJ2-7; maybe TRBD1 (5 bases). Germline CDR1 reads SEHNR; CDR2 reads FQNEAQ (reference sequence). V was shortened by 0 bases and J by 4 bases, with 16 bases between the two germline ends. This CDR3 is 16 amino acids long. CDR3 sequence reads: CASSLAGRPDNYEQYF. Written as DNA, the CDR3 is TGTGCCAGCAGCTTAGCGGGGCGGCCGGATAATTACGAGCAGTACTTC.

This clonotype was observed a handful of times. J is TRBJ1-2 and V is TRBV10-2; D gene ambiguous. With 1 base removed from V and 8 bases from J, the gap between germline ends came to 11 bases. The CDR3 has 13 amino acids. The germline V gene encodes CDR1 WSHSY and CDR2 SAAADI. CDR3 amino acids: CASSEWEGTGYTF. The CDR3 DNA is TGCGCCAGCAGTGAGTGGGAGGGAACGGGCTACACCTTC.

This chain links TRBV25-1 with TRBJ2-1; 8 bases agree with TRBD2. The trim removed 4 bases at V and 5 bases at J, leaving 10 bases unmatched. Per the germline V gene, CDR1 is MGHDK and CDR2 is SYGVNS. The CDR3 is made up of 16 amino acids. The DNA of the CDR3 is TGTGCCAGCAGTGCCATAGCGGGGCGCTTTAACAATGAGCAGTTCTTC. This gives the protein CASSAIAGRFNNEQFF. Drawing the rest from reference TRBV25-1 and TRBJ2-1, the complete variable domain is EADIYQTPRYLVIGTGKKITLECSQTMGHDKMYWYQQDPGMELHLIHYSYGVNSTEKGDLSSESTVSRIRTEHFPLTLESARPSHTSQYLCASSAIAGRFNNEQFFGPGTRLTVL.

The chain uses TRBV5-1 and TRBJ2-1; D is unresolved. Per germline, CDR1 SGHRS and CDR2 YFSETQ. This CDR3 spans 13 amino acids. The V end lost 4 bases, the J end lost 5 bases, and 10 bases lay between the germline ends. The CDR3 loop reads CASSPDNDNEQFF. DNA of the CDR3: TGCGCCAGCAGCCCCGACAACGACAATGAGCAGTTCTTC.

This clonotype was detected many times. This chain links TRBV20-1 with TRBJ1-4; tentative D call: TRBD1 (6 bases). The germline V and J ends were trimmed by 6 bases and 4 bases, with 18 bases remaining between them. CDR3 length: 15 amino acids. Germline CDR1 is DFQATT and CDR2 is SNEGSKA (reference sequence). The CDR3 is CSATRMGARNEKLFF. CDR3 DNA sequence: TGCAGTGCCACCAGGATGGGGGCACGTAATGAAAAACTGTTTTTT.